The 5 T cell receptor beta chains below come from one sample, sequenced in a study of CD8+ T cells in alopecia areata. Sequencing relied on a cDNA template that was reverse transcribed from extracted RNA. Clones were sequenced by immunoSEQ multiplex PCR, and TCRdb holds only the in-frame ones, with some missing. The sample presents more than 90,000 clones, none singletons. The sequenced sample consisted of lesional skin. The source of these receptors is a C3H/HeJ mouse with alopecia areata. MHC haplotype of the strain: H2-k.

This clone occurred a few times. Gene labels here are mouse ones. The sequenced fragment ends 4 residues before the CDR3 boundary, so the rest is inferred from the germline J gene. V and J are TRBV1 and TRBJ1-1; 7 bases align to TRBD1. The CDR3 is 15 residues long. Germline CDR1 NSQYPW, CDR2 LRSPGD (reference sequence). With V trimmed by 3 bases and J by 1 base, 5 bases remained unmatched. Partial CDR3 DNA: TGCACCTGCAGTGCGGGGGACAGAAAAAACACA. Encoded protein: CTCSAGDRKNT. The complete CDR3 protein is CTCSAGDRKNTEVFF.

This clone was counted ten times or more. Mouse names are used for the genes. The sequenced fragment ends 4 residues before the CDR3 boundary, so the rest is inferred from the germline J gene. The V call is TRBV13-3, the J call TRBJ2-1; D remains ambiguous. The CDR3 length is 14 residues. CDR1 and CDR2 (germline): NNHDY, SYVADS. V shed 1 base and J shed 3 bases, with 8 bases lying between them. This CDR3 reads CASSDPPSYAEQFF. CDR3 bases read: TGTGCCAGCAGTGATCCCCCATCCTATGCT.

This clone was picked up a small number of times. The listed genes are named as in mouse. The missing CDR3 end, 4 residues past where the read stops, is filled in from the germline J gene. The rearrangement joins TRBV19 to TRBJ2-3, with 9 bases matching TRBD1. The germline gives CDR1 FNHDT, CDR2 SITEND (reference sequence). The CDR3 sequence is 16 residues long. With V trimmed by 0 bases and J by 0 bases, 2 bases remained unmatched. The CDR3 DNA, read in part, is TGTGCCAGCAGTATAGAACAGGGGGCGAGTGCAGAA. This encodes CASSIEQGASAE. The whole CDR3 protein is CASSIEQGASAETLYF.

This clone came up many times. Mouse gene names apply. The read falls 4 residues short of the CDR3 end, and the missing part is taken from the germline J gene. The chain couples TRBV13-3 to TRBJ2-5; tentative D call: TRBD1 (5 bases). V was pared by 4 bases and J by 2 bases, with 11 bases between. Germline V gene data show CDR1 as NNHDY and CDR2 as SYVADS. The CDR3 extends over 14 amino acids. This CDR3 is CASSHDRIQDTQYF. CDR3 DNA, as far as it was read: TGTGCCAGCAGTCATGACAGAATCCAAGAC.

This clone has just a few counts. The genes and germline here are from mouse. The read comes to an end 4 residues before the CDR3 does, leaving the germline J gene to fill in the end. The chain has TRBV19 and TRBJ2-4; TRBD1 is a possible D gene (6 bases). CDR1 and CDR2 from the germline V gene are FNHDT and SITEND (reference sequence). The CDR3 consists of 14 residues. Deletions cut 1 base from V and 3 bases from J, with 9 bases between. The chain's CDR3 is CASSITGWQNTLYF. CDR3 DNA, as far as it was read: TGTGCCAGCAGTATAACAGGGTGGCAAAAC.